This T cell receptor (beta chain) was observed in a study of CD4 and CD8 cells across lung adenocarcinoma regions. TCRdb redid the calling of the PCR reads with MiXCR, one entry per CDR3 protein. The top ten clones hold 30% to 35% of a sample with 16,000 or so distinct CDR3 sequences, 55% of them seen once. The patients had localized lung adenocarcinoma, a non-small cell subtype. CDR3 size: 16 residues. Germline loops: CDR1 SGDLS, CDR2 YYNGEE. The chain recombines TRBV9 with TRBJ2-1, with TRBD1 identical over 8 bases. The end of the DNA fits TRBJ2-5 better, so the J call may be wrong. This TCR was sampled from a female donor with lung adenocarcinoma. The CD4 and CD8 labels of this study may be unreliable. The sequenced sample was CD8+ T cells from the center of a lung tumor. CDR3: CASSVLWGRGLETQYF. In DNA form, the CDR3 reads TGTGCCAGCAGCGTATTGTGGGGCAGGGGGCTTGAGACCCAGTACTTC.